This TCR beta chain is from a study of monozygotic twins with inflammatory bowel disease. Study results and caveats: The analysis failed to separate different T cell subtypes.

Whole blood served as the source of total RNA, and no T cell sorting took place. Germline CDR1 is DFQATT and CDR2 is SNEGSKA (reference sequence). This CDR3 has 15 residues. Concerning this clonotype: As yet, its antigen is unknown.

The team made cDNA by running eight separate reactions for each sample. TCRdb derives one entry per CDR3 protein from the 5' RACE reads, leaving out DNA. In total, the table holds around 410,000 distinct CDR3 sequences. V gene TRBV20-1 combines with J gene TRBJ1-1; TCRdb indicates TRBD1, and absent DNA this call remains unverified. The receptor comes from a human donor with ulcerative colitis or Crohn's disease, or a healthy co-twin of an affected twin (not recorded which). The sample comprised blood. The CDR3 loop reads CSAREGQGRHTEAFF.